Included here is one T cell receptor beta chain sequence, with context. Researchers divided each subset's genomic DNA evenly across several immunoSEQ plates. TCRdb's copy holds only in-frame clones and misses some; the assay was immunoSEQ multiplex PCR. The sample includes fewer than 650,000 clones, around 77% seen only once; the top ten take about 11%. There were only Caucasian adults among the donors, and all lived in Nashville, Tennessee. The sample comes from a study of shared clonotypes between healthy human individuals. Germline CDR1 is ENHRY and CDR2 is SYGVKD. V was cut by 6 bases and J by 7 bases, with 15 bases left in between. CDR3 size: 13 residues.

The sequencing sample was made of PBMCs. This clonotype was obtained from a woman between 35 and 50 years old in good health. Some clones in this sample may be carry-over from other donors' samples. V and J are TRBV10-3 and TRBJ1-2; tentatively, D is TRBD1 (5 bases). The DNA for the CDR3 is TGTGCCATCAGCGACGGGGCCCGTCTTGGCTACACCTTC. Translated, it gives CAISDGARLGYTF.